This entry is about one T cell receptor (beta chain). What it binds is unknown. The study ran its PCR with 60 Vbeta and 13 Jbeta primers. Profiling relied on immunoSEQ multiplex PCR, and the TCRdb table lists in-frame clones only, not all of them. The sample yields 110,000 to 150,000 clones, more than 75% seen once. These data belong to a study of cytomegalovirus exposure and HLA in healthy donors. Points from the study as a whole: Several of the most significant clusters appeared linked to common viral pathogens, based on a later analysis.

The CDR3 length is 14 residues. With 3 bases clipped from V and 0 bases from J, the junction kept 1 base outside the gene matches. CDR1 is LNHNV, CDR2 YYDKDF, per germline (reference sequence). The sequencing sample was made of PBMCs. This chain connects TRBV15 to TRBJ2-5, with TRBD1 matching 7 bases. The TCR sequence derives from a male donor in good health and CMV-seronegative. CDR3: CATSRGQNQETQYF. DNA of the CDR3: TGTGCCACCAGCAGGGGACAGAACCAAGAGACCCAGTACTTC. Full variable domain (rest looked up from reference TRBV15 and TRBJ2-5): DAMVIQNPRYQVTQFGKPVTLSCSQTLNHNVMYWYQQKSSQAPKLLFHYYDKDFNNEADTPDNFQSRRPNTSFCFLDIRSPGLGDTAMYLCATSRGQNQETQYFGPGTRLLVL.